Listed here are 8 T cell receptor beta chains from one sample, sequenced in a study of T cell responses to AZD1222 COVID-19 vaccine. Profiling relied on immunoSEQ multiplex PCR, and the TCRdb table lists in-frame clones only, not all of them. Here the sample spans roughly 120,000 clones, roughly 88% being singletons. This material consisted of peripheral blood, taken on day 0 of AZD1222 vaccination. The source of these receptors is an adult in good health.

This clone was counted between two and nine times. The rearrangement links TRBV15 to TRBJ2-1; TRBD1 matches 8 bases. V was clipped by 0 bases and J by 10 bases; unmatched bases: 8. The length of the CDR3 is 15 residues. Germline CDR1 reads LNHNV; CDR2 reads YYDKDF (reference sequence). The CDR3 loop reads CATSRDRTGFVEQFF. The CDR3 bases are TGTGCCACCAGCAGAGATAGGACAGGGTTCGTCGAGCAGTTCTTC. The variable domain in full, completed from reference TRBV15 and TRBJ2-1, reads DAMVIQNPRYQVTQFGKPVTLSCSQTLNHNVMYWYQQKSSQAPKLLFHYYDKDFNNEADTPDNFQSRRPNTSFCFLDIRSPGLGDTAMYLCATSRDRTGFVEQFFGPGTRLTVL.

The V gene is TRBV4-2, the J gene TRBJ2-2; tentative D call: TRBD2 (6 bases). The CDR3 totals 16 residues. V was shortened by 2 bases and J by 1 base, with 11 bases between the two germline ends. In germline, CDR1 is LGHNA, CDR2 YNFKEQ. In DNA form, the CDR3 reads TGTGCCAGCAGCCAACCCGAGGGAGGGAACACCGGGGAGCTGTTTTTT. Protein sequence: CASSQPEGGNTGELFF.

V is TRBV3-1 (or the pseudogene TRBV3-2) and J is TRBJ2-1; a possible D gene is TRBD2 (6 bases). Germline V gene sequence: CDR1 LGHDT, CDR2 YNNKEL (reference sequence). Between the trimmed V and J ends, which lost 1 base and 6 bases, there was a span of 10 bases. The CDR3 is 14 residues long. CDR3 DNA: TGTGCCAGCAGCCAAGTTGCGGAGGGCAATGAGCAGTTCTTC. This gives the protein CASSQVAEGNEQFF.

This clone was recorded only once. The chain employs TRBV7-2 and TRBJ2-7; 11 positions agree with TRBD1. The CDR3 has 15 residues. The V gene end was trimmed by 7 bases and the J gene end by 5 bases; junction bases not matched to a gene: 10. Germline CDR1 and CDR2: SGHTA and FQGNSA. The CDR3 here is CASKKPGQGEHEQYF. The CDR3 region has the DNA TGTGCCAGCAAGAAACCGGGACAGGGGGAACACGAGCAGTACTTC.

V is TRBV25-1 and J is TRBJ2-7, with TRBD1 identical over 11 bases. This CDR3 is 15 amino acids long. Germline CDR1 and CDR2: MGHDK and SYGVNS. V was clipped by 2 bases and J by 3 bases; unmatched bases: 3. The CDR3, as DNA: TGTGCCAGCAGTGAACTAGGGACAGGGGGCTACGAGCAGTACTTC. Translating it yields CASSELGTGGYEQYF.

The count of this clone is one. This rearrangement joins TRBV24-1 to TRBJ2-2, with D possibly being TRBD2 (7 bases). This CDR3 comprises 16 residues. Germline V gene data show CDR1 as KGHDR and CDR2 as SFDVKD. V shed 7 bases and J shed 6 bases, with 20 bases lying between them. CDR3 bases: TGTGCCACCAGAACGTCCGGGACGGGGGGCGCCGGGGAGCTGTTTTTT. It specifies CATRTSGTGGAGELFF.

The genes are TRBV9 and TRBJ2-1, with 13 positions matching TRBD2. The CDR3 loop spans 18 amino acids. V gave up 0 bases and J gave up 7 bases; unmatched junction bases: 10. CDR1 SGDLS and CDR2 YYNGEE come from the germline V gene. For the CDR3, the DNA is TGTGCCAGCAGCGTAGGATTGTTGGGGACTAGCGGGATGAATGAGCAGTTCTTC. This encodes CASSVGLLGTSGMNEQFF.

The chain has TRBV11-2 and TRBJ1-1, with TRBD1 matching 8 bases. The CDR3 contains 14 residues. V shed 5 bases and J 2 bases; nucleotides not matched to a gene: 4. Germline V gene lookup returns CDR1 SGHAT and CDR2 FQNNGV. This chain's CDR3 is CASSGDRGNTEAFF. In DNA, the CDR3 is TGTGCCAGCAGCGGTGACAGGGGTAACACTGAAGCTTTCTTT.